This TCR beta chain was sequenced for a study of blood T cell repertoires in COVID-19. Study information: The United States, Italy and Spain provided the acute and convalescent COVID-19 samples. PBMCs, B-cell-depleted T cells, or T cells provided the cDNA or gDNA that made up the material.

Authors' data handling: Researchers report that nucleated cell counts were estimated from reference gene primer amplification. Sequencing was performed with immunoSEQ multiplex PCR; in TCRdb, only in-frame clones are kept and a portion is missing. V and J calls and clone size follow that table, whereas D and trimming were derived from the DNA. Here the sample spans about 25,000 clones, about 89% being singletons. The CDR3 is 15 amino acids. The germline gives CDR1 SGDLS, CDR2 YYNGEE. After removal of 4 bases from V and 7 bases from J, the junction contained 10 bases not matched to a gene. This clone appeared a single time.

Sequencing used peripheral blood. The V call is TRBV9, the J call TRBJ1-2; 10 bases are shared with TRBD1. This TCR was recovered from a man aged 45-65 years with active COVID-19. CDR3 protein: CASSSRTGGVGGYTF. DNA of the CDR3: TGTGCCAGCAGCTCTAGGACAGGGGGTGTTGGTGGCTACACCTTC. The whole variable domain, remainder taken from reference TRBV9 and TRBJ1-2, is DSGVTQTPKHLITATGQRVTLRCSPRSGDLSVYWYQQSLDQGLQFLIQYYNGEERAKGNILERFSAQQFPDLHSELNLSSLELGDSALYFCASSSRTGGVGGYTFGSGTRLTVV.